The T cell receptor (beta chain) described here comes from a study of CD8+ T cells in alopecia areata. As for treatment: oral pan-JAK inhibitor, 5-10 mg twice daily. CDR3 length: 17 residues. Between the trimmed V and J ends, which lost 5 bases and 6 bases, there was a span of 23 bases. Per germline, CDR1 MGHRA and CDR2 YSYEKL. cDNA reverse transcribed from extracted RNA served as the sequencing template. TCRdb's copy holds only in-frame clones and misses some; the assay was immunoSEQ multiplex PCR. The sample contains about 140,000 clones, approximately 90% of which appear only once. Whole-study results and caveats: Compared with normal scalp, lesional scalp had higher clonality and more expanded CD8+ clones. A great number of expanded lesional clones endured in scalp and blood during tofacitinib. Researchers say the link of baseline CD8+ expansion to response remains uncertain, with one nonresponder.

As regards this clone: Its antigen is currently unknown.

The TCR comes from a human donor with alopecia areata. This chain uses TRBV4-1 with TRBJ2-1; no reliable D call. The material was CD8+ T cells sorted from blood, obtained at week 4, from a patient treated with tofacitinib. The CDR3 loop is CASSYHQVVIPPNEQFF. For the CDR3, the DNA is TGCGCCAGCAGCTATCACCAGGTCGTCATACCCCCCAATGAGCAGTTCTTC.